Shown below are 20 T cell receptor beta chains from a single sample sequenced in a study of T cells in localized non-small cell lung cancer. The protocol was immunoSEQ multiplex PCR, while the TCRdb copy is restricted to in-frame clones and leaves out a portion. This sample has around 34,000 clones, with roughly 93% found just once. Specimen: peripheral blood, collected before any cancer treatment. The receptors were gathered from a female donor older than 55 with stage I lung adenocarcinoma.

The chain is built from TRBV18 and TRBJ1-1; D not certain. The CDR3 length is 16 residues. V was clipped by 6 bases and J by 0 bases, with 17 bases between them. Looked up from germline, CDR1 is KGHSH and CDR2 is LQKENI. CDR3 protein: CASSRRRGSMNTEAFF. The DNA for the CDR3 is TGTGCCAGCTCCAGACGTCGGGGTTCGATGAACACTGAAGCTTTCTTT.

The V call is TRBV18, the J call TRBJ2-1; weak D call: TRBD2 (5 bases). The CDR3 has 13 residues. Trimming took off 5 bases at V and 6 bases at J, with 11 bases between the two ends. CDR1 and CDR2 from the germline V gene are KGHSH and LQKENI. CDR3 loop: CASSAGLSNEQFF. The CDR3 nucleotides are TGTGCCAGCTCAGCCGGACTGTCCAATGAGCAGTTCTTC.

The rearrangement joins TRBV11-1 to TRBJ2-3; the D call may be TRBD1 or TRBD2 (5 bases each). CDR1 is SGHAT, CDR2 FQDESV, per germline (reference sequence). The CDR3 runs 18 residues. The V gene lost 4 bases and the J gene lost 0 bases, with 20 bases spanning the gap. CDR3 amino acids: CASSSAGALGLSTDTQYF. The CDR3 nucleotides read TGTGCCAGCAGCTCGGCCGGGGCCTTGGGGTTAAGCACAGATACGCAGTATTTT.

This chain uses TRBV7-9 with TRBJ1-3; no reliable D call. The CDR3 loop spans 14 amino acids. Trimming pared 1 base from V and 0 bases from J, leaving 4 bases between. Germline V CDR1 and CDR2: SEHNR, FQNEAQ (reference sequence). CDR3 sequence reads: CASSLGGSGNTIYF. The CDR3 DNA sequence: TGTGCCAGCAGCTTAGGCGGCTCTGGAAACACCATATATTTT.

The rearrangement links TRBV7-2 to TRBJ2-7; maybe TRBD2 (5 bases). The V end was cut by 5 bases, the J end by 0 bases, with 23 bases between. Per germline, CDR1 SGHTA and CDR2 FQGNSA. This CDR3 has 18 amino acids. Here the CDR3 reads CASSLGLRQANPSYEQYF. In DNA, the CDR3 is TGTGCCAGCAGCCTAGGACTCCGGCAGGCGAATCCCTCCTACGAGCAGTACTTC.

This clone is a singleton in its sample. The gene calls are TRBV18 and TRBJ1-4, with D possibly matching TRBD1 (5 bases). Germline V gives CDR1 KGHSH, CDR2 LQKENI. The V end was cut by 5 bases, the J end by 5 bases, with 9 bases between. This CDR3 contains 13 residues. The CDR3 DNA follows: TGTGCCAGCTCATTCAGACAGAATGAAAAACTGTTTTTT. It specifies CASSFRQNEKLFF.

The chain has TRBV9 and TRBJ2-5; TRBD1 matches at 8 bases. CDR3 length equals 15 residues. Germline CDR1 reads SGDLS; CDR2 reads YYNGEE. J lost 4 bases, V lost 0 bases, and 5 bases had no gene match. The CDR3 bases are TGTGCCAGCAGCGTAGAAGGGACAGGCCGAGAGACCCAGTACTTC. Translating gives CASSVEGTGRETQYF.

The table lists this clone with a few counts. The gene calls are TRBV7-9 and TRBJ2-5; a weak D match, TRBD2 (5 bases). This CDR3 region has 15 residues. Looked up from germline, CDR1 is SEHNR and CDR2 is FQNEAQ (reference sequence). Trimming left V 2 bases short and J 3 bases short, with 13 bases between. The chain's CDR3 is CASSLRVGGEETQYF. CDR3 nucleotide sequence: TGTGCCAGCAGCTTAAGAGTCGGAGGAGAAGAGACCCAGTACTTC.

The rearrangement links TRBV9 to TRBJ1-1; the D is unclear. Trimming pared 0 bases from V and 4 bases from J, leaving 13 bases between. This CDR3 region has 15 residues. CDR1 SGDLS and CDR2 YYNGEE come from the germline V gene. Here the CDR3 DNA reads TGTGCCAGCAGCGTAGGGCCAGAACAGACCACTGAAGCTTTCTTT. It codes for CASSVGPEQTTEAFF.

The chain carries TRBV6-5 and TRBJ2-5, with 7 bases matching TRBD1. Germline V gene sequence: CDR1 MNHEY, CDR2 SVGAGI. V was clipped by 8 bases and J by 2 bases; unmatched bases: 8. CDR3 length: 14 amino acids. CDR3 in DNA: TGTGCCAGCGCCGTAGGGGGCAGACAAGAGACCCAGTACTTC. Its protein product is CASAVGGRQETQYF.

This chain joins TRBV5-4 and TRBJ2-5, with 10 bases fitting TRBD2. Trimming cost V 5 bases and J 1 base; bases outside gene matches: 2. CDR1 and CDR2 (germline): SGHNT, YYREEE (reference sequence). The CDR3 has 14 amino acids. As DNA, the CDR3 is TGTGCCAGCAGACTAGCGGGGACCCAAGAGACCCAGTACTTC. Residues: CASRLAGTQETQYF. The variable domain in full, with the rest retrieved from reference TRBV5-4 and TRBJ2-5, is ETGVTQSPTHLIKTRGQQVTLRCSSQSGHNTVSWYQQALGQGPQFIFQYYREEENGRGNFPPRFSGLQFPNYSSELNVNALELDDSALYLCASRLAGTQETQYFGPGTRLLVL.

V usage is TRBV28 and J usage is TRBJ1-5; D is perhaps TRBD1 (5 bases). Germline V gene data show CDR1 as MDHEN and CDR2 as SYDVKM. The CDR3 is made up of 15 amino acids. Trimming cost V 6 bases and J 5 bases, with 17 bases left between them. The DNA for the CDR3 is TGTGCCAGCAGCTCAGGGCGGCCAAGAGATCAGCCCCAGCATTTT. Its protein is CASSSGRPRDQPQHF.

The chain combines TRBV7-3 with TRBJ1-6; no reliable D call. Per germline, CDR1 SGHTA and CDR2 FQGTGA. The CDR3 extends over 15 amino acids. V was trimmed by 0 bases and J by 8 bases, leaving 11 bases between them. The CDR3 sequence is CASSLTSGVDSPLHF. The DNA of the CDR3 is TGTGCCAGCAGCTTAACGTCCGGGGTTGATTCACCCCTCCACTTT.

This clone is a singleton in its sample. This chain connects TRBV19 to TRBJ2-3; no firm D call. The CDR3 sequence is 14 residues long. Trimming took off 3 bases at V and 0 bases at J, with 7 bases between the two ends. From germline, CDR1 is LNHDA and CDR2 SQIVND (reference sequence). The CDR3 here is CASSIRGSTDTQYF. CDR3 nucleotide sequence: TGTGCCAGTAGTATTCGTGGGAGCACAGATACGCAGTATTTT.

The V call is TRBV15, the J call TRBJ2-5; 7 nucleotides line up with TRBD2. The CDR3 extends over 14 amino acids. Germline loops: CDR1 LNHNV, CDR2 YYDKDF (reference sequence). J gave up 4 bases and V 1 base, and 3 bases lay outside the gene matches. CDR3 sequence: CATSRAGGRETQYF. The CDR3 nucleotides read TGTGCCACCAGCAGAGCGGGGGGTCGAGAGACCCAGTACTTC.

The rearrangement links TRBV19 to TRBJ1-1; D uncertain. This CDR3 comprises 14 residues. Per the germline V gene, CDR1 is LNHDA and CDR2 is SQIVND (reference sequence). Trimming took off 7 bases at V and 3 bases at J, with 15 bases between the two ends. The DNA of the CDR3 is TGTGCCAGTAAAGCTACCTCCTTGGACACTGAAGCTTTCTTT. Translated, it gives CASKATSLDTEAFF.

This clone has a single count. The chain is built from TRBV5-1 and TRBJ2-2; no clear D gene. Trimming left V 1 base short and J 1 base short, with 8 bases between. The CDR3 consists of 15 residues. In germline, CDR1 is SGHRS, CDR2 YFSETQ. This CDR3 reads CASSLRQENTGELFF. DNA of the CDR3: TGCGCCAGCAGCTTGAGGCAGGAGAACACCGGGGAGCTGTTTTTT.

V gene TRBV14 combines with J gene TRBJ1-6, with no clear D. Looked up from germline, CDR1 is SGHDN and CDR2 is FVKESK. Deletions cut 2 bases from V and 3 bases from J, with 14 bases between. The CDR3 runs to 17 residues. The CDR3 nucleotides read TGTGCCAGCAGCCAACCGAACAGTCTAAACTATAATTCACCCCTCCACTTT. Translation: CASSQPNSLNYNSPLHF.

This clone was found once. This chain's CDR3 is CASSPQGQSMKNIQYF. The CDR3 coding sequence is TGTGCCAGCTCACCACAGGGACAGAGCATGAAAAACATTCAGTACTTC. The chain is built from TRBV18 and TRBJ2-4, with 7 bases identical to TRBD1. The CDR3 runs 16 residues. Germline CDR1 KGHSH, CDR2 LQKENI. V was pared by 1 base and J by 4 bases, with 7 bases of the junction left unmatched.

Comments on this clone: A read error may produce the germline difference seen at one junction end. As DNA, the CDR3 is TGTGCCACCAGCATCTCCGGGACAGGGTTCGTCTTC. Its protein product is CATSISGTGFVF. The V and J genes are TRBV15 and TRBJ2-1; 9 nucleotides agree with TRBD1. CDR1 LNHNV and CDR2 YYDKDF come from the germline V gene (reference sequence). The CDR3 totals 12 residues.